One and the same sample provided the 20 T cell receptor beta chains below, sequenced in a study of breast tumors, draining lymph nodes, adjacent tissues. Samples came from axillary lymph nodes draining the breast cancer. TCRdb independently ran MiXCR on the multiplex PCR reads; one entry per CDR3 protein. Here the sample spans around 150,000 distinct CDR3 sequences, approximately 32% being singletons. Material for sequencing was axillary lymph node tissue. The receptors were gathered from a female donor with breast cancer. Some clones in this sample may be carry-over from other donors' samples.

Comments on this clonotype: A much larger clone sits a single nucleotide away, making a read error possible. V gene TRBV6-1 combines with J gene TRBJ2-7; TRBD1 or TRBD2 may be the D gene (5 bases each). The V end lost 7 bases, the J end lost 5 bases, and 15 bases lay between the germline ends. CDR1 MNHNS and CDR2 SASEGT come from the germline V gene. The CDR3 extends over 13 amino acids. CDR3 bases: TGTGCCAGCATTCCAGGGACGGTCCACGAGCAGTACTTC. It translates to CASIPGTVHEQYF.

This clonotype has a count of ten or more. J is TRBJ1-6 and V is TRBV7-2; possible D gene TRBD1, 6 bases. Germline V lookup: CDR1 SGHTA, CDR2 FQGNSA. Trimming stripped 2 bases from V and 8 bases from J, with 7 bases between. This CDR3 has 13 residues. CDR3 DNA sequence: TGTGCCAGCAGCTTAAGACAGGATTCACCCCTCCACTTT. This codes for CASSLRQDSPLHF.

This clonotype was observed many times. The chain carries TRBV19 and TRBJ2-7; 7 nucleotides line up with TRBD1. V gave up 10 bases and J gave up 3 bases; unmatched junction bases: 9. CDR1 LNHDA and CDR2 SQIVND come from the germline V gene (reference sequence). The CDR3 is 13 residues long. The CDR3 DNA sequence: TGTGCCATCCCAGGGGGATCCATCTACGAGCAGTACTTC. Amino acids: CAIPGGSIYEQYF.

About this clonotype: A junction end diverges from the germline sequence, so it may reflect a read error. This chain connects TRBV7-6 to TRBJ2-5, with 10 positions matching TRBD2. Germline V gene data show CDR1 as SGHVS and CDR2 as FNYEAQ. The CDR3 sequence is 13 residues long. The CDR3: CASSLALAGALFF. Here the CDR3 DNA reads TGTGCCAGCAGCTTAGCGCTAGCGGGGGCTCTGTTCTTC. The entire variable domain, with the rest obtained from reference TRBV7-6 and TRBJ2-5, is as follows: GAGVSQSPRYKVTKRGQDVALRCDPISGHVSLYWYRQALGQGPEFLTYFNYEAQQDKSGLPNDRFSAERPEGSISTLTIQRTEQRDSAMYRCASSLALAGALFFGPGTRLLVL.

At least ten counts were recorded for this clonotype. This sequence may be a read error, since a much larger clone differs from it by one base. The chain combines TRBV6-4 with TRBJ1-6, with D perhaps matching TRBD1 (6 bases). CDR3 length: 16 residues. The V gene's germline CDR1 is MRHNA and CDR2 SNTAGT. CDR3 region: CASSHSWGAGNSPLHF. CDR3 nucleotide sequence: TGTGCCAGCAGTCACTCATGGGGGGCAGGTAATTCACCCCTCCACTTT.

This clonotype was detected many times. The J gene is TRBJ1-3, the V gene TRBV20-1; D is possibly TRBD1 (6 bases). The V end was cut by 5 bases, the J end by 2 bases, with 13 bases between. Germline values: CDR1 DFQATT, CDR2 SNEGSKA (reference sequence). The CDR3 spans 14 residues. Here the CDR3 reads CSAPDRLTGNTIYF. The CDR3 nucleotides are TGCAGTGCTCCGGACAGACTGACTGGAAACACCATATATTTT.

This clonotype was counted ten times or more. The chain couples TRBV5-5 to TRBJ2-6; TRBD1 might be the D (6 bases). Germline CDR1 is SGHKS and CDR2 is YYEKEE (reference sequence). Trimming left V 4 bases short and J 1 base short, with 9 bases between. The CDR3 spans 15 residues. The CDR3 loop reads CASSLGTSGANVLTF. CDR3 sequence (DNA): TGTGCCAGCAGCCTTGGGACATCTGGGGCCAACGTCCTGACTTTC.

This clonotype has a count of ten or more. V usage is TRBV7-2 and J usage is TRBJ2-5; D is unresolved. Germline V gene sequence: CDR1 SGHTA, CDR2 FQGNSA. CDR3 length: 12 residues. V was shortened by 5 bases and J by 5 bases, with 9 bases between the two germline ends. Here the CDR3 reads CASSQPGETQYF. CDR3 DNA: TGTGCCAGCAGCCAACCCGGGGAGACCCAGTACTTC.

This clonotype showed up many times. The chain recombines TRBV5-1 with TRBJ2-7, with TRBD1 matching over 9 bases. CDR1 and CDR2 (germline): SGHRS, YFSETQ. After removal of 0 bases from V and 2 bases from J, the junction contained 3 bases not matched to a gene. The CDR3 consists of 15 residues. CDR3 protein: CASSLDGQGPYEQYF. The CDR3 DNA sequence: TGCGCCAGCAGCTTGGACGGACAGGGGCCCTACGAGCAGTACTTC.

This clonotype came up many times. The rearrangement uses TRBV20-1 and TRBJ2-5; 10 bases align to TRBD2. V was pared by 4 bases and J by 4 bases, with 6 bases of the junction left unmatched. In germline, CDR1 is DFQATT, CDR2 SNEGSKA (reference sequence). This CDR3 is 14 amino acids long. The CDR3 protein is CSAILAGIGETQYF. The CDR3 DNA follows: TGCAGTGCTATACTAGCGGGGATAGGAGAGACCCAGTACTTC.

This clonotype was recorded many times. This chain uses TRBV7-8 with TRBJ1-5; possibly TRBD1 for D (6 bases). The CDR3 runs 17 residues. Per the germline V gene, CDR1 is SGHVS and CDR2 is FQNEAQ. V shed 0 bases and J shed 4 bases, with 16 bases lying between them. In DNA form, the CDR3 reads TGTGCCAGCAGCTTAGCGGGTCGGGGGGCAGGAAATCAGCCCCAGCATTTT. Its translation is CASSLAGRGAGNQPQHF. The full variable domain, in which reference TRBV7-8 and TRBJ1-5 provide the parts outside the CDR3, is GAGVSQSPRYKVAKRGQDVALRCDPISGHVSLFWYQQALGQGPEFLTYFQNEAQLDKSGLPSDRFFAERPEGSVSTLKIQRTQQEDSAVYLCASSLAGRGAGNQPQHFGDGTRLSIL.

The chain employs TRBV24-1 and TRBJ1-5; the match to TRBD1 covers 10 bases. Losses at the gene ends were 7 bases for V and 7 bases for J; bases not matched to a gene: 9. The CDR3 is made up of 15 amino acids. Germline lookup yields CDR1 KGHDR and CDR2 SFDVKD. The CDR3 coding sequence is TGTGCCACCAGCTTAGGGACAGGGGAAGGGCAGCCCCAGCATTTT. Translation: CATSLGTGEGQPQHF.

This clonotype occurred once. It may be a read error: a sequence one base away is much more abundant. V is TRBV20-1 and J is TRBJ2-6, with a tentative D call TRBD1 (5 bases). Germline lookup yields CDR1 DFQATT and CDR2 SNEGSKA (reference sequence). CDR3 length: 16 residues. The chain's CDR3 is CSASGQGQPAANVLAF. The DNA of the CDR3 is TGCAGTGCTAGTGGGCAGGGTCAGCCCGCGGCCAACGTCCTGGCTTTC.

This clonotype came up many times. The chain has TRBV6-5 and TRBJ1-5; the D is unclear. The V gene lost 5 bases and the J gene lost 6 bases, with 17 bases spanning the gap. This CDR3 has 15 residues. From germline, CDR1 is MNHEY and CDR2 SVGAGI. CDR3 coding DNA: TGTGCCAGCAGTCCGGCCGGGAGGCGAATTCAGCCCCAGCATTTT. This encodes CASSPAGRRIQPQHF.

CDR3 protein: CATSAQGAEKLFF. For the CDR3, the DNA is TGTGCCACCAGTGCACAGGGGGCTGAAAAACTGTTTTTT. This chain connects TRBV24-1 to TRBJ1-4; 9 positions match TRBD1. Germline CDR1 reads KGHDR; CDR2 reads SFDVKD. CDR3 size: 13 residues. Trimming cost V 5 bases and J 7 bases; bases outside gene matches: 1.

This chain connects TRBV29-1 to TRBJ2-7, with D maybe TRBD1 (6 bases). Germline V lookup: CDR1 SQVTM, CDR2 ANQGSEA. V was shortened by 4 bases and J by 0 bases, with 7 bases between the two germline ends. The CDR3 loop spans 12 amino acids. CDR3 sequence: CSVVQGSYEQYF. The CDR3 nucleotides read TGCAGCGTTGTACAGGGCTCCTACGAGCAGTACTTC.

This clonotype was found many times. This chain connects TRBV7-9 to TRBJ2-7; unclear D gene. The germline gives CDR1 SEHNR, CDR2 FQNEAQ (reference sequence). Trimming shortened V by 5 bases and J by 0 bases, and 23 bases separated the two germline ends. The CDR3 runs 18 residues. The CDR3 is CASSPYALNSQSSYEQYF. The CDR3 region has the DNA TGTGCCAGCAGCCCCTATGCGCTCAACTCTCAGTCCTCCTACGAGCAGTACTTC.

Ten or more counts support this clonotype. The rearrangement joins TRBV4-1 to TRBJ2-7; a weak D match, TRBD2 (6 bases). The length of the CDR3 is 12 residues. Germline loops: CDR1 MGHRA, CDR2 YSYEKL. V dropped 0 bases and J dropped 6 bases, with 6 bases sitting between them. The CDR3 DNA follows: TGCGCCAGCAGCCAAGAGGGGGGCGAGCAGTACGTC. Its translation: CASSQEGGEQYV.

To note about this clonotype: Here the CDR3 omits its conserved ending phenylalanine or tryptophan, so a read error is the likely source. This rearrangement joins TRBV7-2 to TRBJ2-5; D possibly corresponds to TRBD2 (7 bases). CDR1 and CDR2 (germline): SGHTA, FQGNSA. The CDR3 loop spans 12 amino acids. CDR3 coding DNA: TGTGCCGGCAGGAGGGGGGGAGAGACCCAGTACCTC. It encodes CAGRRGGETQYL.

The V call is TRBV2, the J call TRBJ2-3; 8 bases are a match to TRBD1. The CDR3 runs to 15 residues. The V gene end was trimmed by 0 bases and the J gene end by 6 bases; junction bases not matched to a gene: 5. Germline lookup yields CDR1 SNHLY and CDR2 FYNNEI. CDR3 sequence (DNA): TGTGCCAGCAGTGAAGCGGACAGGGTCACGGATACGCAGTATTTT. Translating gives CASSEADRVTDTQYF.